A selection of T cell receptor beta chains follows, all from one sample in a study of shared T cell receptors in the human thymus. Only in-frame clones appear in the TCRdb table, and some are missing; sequencing was by immunoSEQ multiplex PCR. The sample has over 650,000 clones, about 89% seen once. The same data also contributed to another study, on human thymus T cells.

The sample was thymocytes. The receptors shown here come from a boy younger than two with a congenital heart defect. CDR3s include the opening cysteine and the closing phenylalanine or tryptophan. The order of the fields is J gene, D gene, clone size, V gene, CDR3 protein, CDR3 DNA. The D gene is left open where the match is weak. Only some rows state a clone size, as once, few, many or a class for expanded clones.

>TRBJ1-5|NA|NA|TRBV28
CASSLDPFDGRGRQPQHF
TGTGCCAGCAGTTTAGATCCCTTTGACGGCAGGGGCAGACAGCCCCAGCATTTT
>TRBJ2-7|TRBD1|NA|TRBV5-1
CASSLATGGYEQYF
TGCGCCAGCAGCTTGGCCACAGGGGGCTACGAGCAGTACTTC
>TRBJ1-2|TRBD1|NA|TRBV4-3
CASSQDRTGTGGYTF
TGCGCCAGCAGCCAAGATAGGACAGGGACCGGTGGCTACACCTTC
>TRBJ1-6|TRBD1|few|TRBV30
CAWENGQGSSYNSPLHF
TGTGCCTGGGAGAATGGACAGGGGAGCTCCTATAATTCACCCCTCCACTTT
>TRBJ2-5|NA|NA|TRBV19
CASSRAPAPKETQYF
TGTGCCAGTAGCCGAGCCCCTGCCCCTAAGGAGACCCAGTACTTC
>TRBJ1-2|NA|NA|TRBV28
CASSSGPSYGYTF
TGTGCCAGCAGTTCCGGTCCCTCCTATGGCTACACCTTC
>TRBJ1-2|TRBD1|NA|TRBV25-1
CASSGPEGADGYTF
TGTGCCAGCAGTGGCCCCGAGGGGGCGGATGGCTACACCTTC
>TRBJ1-1|NA|NA|TRBV27
CASSHMRGTEAFF
TGTGCCAGCAGCCATATGCGGGGTACGGAAGCTTTCTTT
>TRBJ2-6|NA|NA|TRBV7-6
CASSAFEAHSGANVLTF
TGTGCCAGCAGCGCGTTCGAGGCACACTCTGGGGCCAACGTCCTGACTTTC
>TRBJ1-6|NA|NA|TRBV5-1
CASSLGQAYSYNSPLHF
TGCGCCAGCAGCTTGGGGCAGGCGTATTCCTATAATTCACCCCTCCACTTT
>TRBJ1-5|NA|NA|TRBV10-2
CASSDRVRQPQHF
TGCGCCAGCAGTGACAGGGTAAGGCAGCCCCAGCATTTT
>TRBJ1-1|NA|NA|TRBV28
CASSPPTGTTFAEAFF
TGTGCCAGCAGTCCTCCGACAGGAACTACCTTCGCTGAAGCTTTCTTT
>TRBJ2-5|NA|once|TRBV4-1
CASSHAHLGGAHSLQETQYF
TGCGCCAGCAGCCACGCTCATCTAGGCGGGGCCCACTCACTCCAAGAGACCCAGTACTTC
>TRBJ1-6|NA|NA|TRBV14
CASSQDKAGSDSPLHF
TGTGCCAGCAGCCAAGATAAAGCAGGGTCGGATTCACCCCTCCACTTT
>TRBJ2-7|NA|NA|TRBV14
CASSLRNRDDEQYF
TGTGCCAGCAGCCTTAGGAACAGGGACGACGAGCAGTACTTC
>TRBJ2-2|TRBD2|NA|TRBV5-4
CASSLSTSGGHRTGELFF
TGTGCCAGCAGCTTGTCGACTAGCGGGGGCCATAGAACCGGGGAGCTGTTTTTT
>TRBJ2-7|TRBD1|NA|TRBV28
CASNKPGTRTGGESYEQYF
TGTGCCAGCAATAAACCAGGGACACGGACAGGGGGGGAATCCTACGAGCAGTACTTC
>TRBJ1-5|TRBD1|once|TRBV29-1
CSVERDRDLNQPQHF
TGCAGCGTTGAGAGGGACAGGGACCTTAATCAGCCCCAGCATTTT
>TRBJ1-2|TRBD1|NA|TRBV28
CASRSTGDYGYTF
TGTGCCAGCAGGTCCACAGGGGACTATGGCTACACCTTC
>TRBJ1-4|NA|once|TRBV5-1
CASSLDQGATNEKLFF
TGCGCCAGCAGCTTGGACCAGGGTGCAACTAATGAAAAACTGTTTTTT
>TRBJ2-3|TRBD2|NA|TRBV15
CATSRALLLAGGLTDTQYF
TGTGCCACCAGCAGAGCCCTCCTTCTAGCGGGAGGCCTCACAGATACGCAGTATTTT
>TRBJ2-7|NA|few|TRBV6-5
CASSYSLESSYEQYF
TGTGCCAGCAGTTACTCGCTGGAGAGCTCCTACGAGCAGTACTTC
>TRBJ2-4|NA|NA|TRBV7-2
CASSLGQVREKNIQYF
TGTGCCAGCAGCTTAGGACAGGTCCGGGAAAAAAACATTCAGTACTTC
>TRBJ2-1|TRBD2|NA|TRBV7-2
CASSSGRVSYNEQFF
TGTGCCAGCAGCTCCGGGAGGGTATCCTACAATGAGCAGTTCTTC
>TRBJ2-3|TRBD2|NA|TRBV28
CAITSGRITDTQYF
TGTGCCATCACTAGCGGGCGTATCACAGATACGCAGTATTTT
>TRBJ1-1|NA|NA|TRBV6-5
CASRRHREVDTEAFF
TGTGCCAGCAGGCGGCACAGGGAAGTCGACACTGAAGCTTTCTTT
>TRBJ1-2|TRBD1|NA|TRBV29-1
CSVVQGDRGNYGYTF
TGCAGCGTTGTCCAGGGGGACAGGGGTAACTATGGCTACACCTTC
>TRBJ2-3|TRBD2|NA|TRBV5-1
CASSQTSAQTTDTQYF
TGCGCCAGCAGCCAAACTAGCGCACAAACCACAGATACGCAGTATTTT
>TRBJ2-7|TRBD1|NA|TRBV27
CASREGQETYEQYF
TGTGCCAGCAGGGAGGGACAGGAGACCTACGAGCAGTACTTC
>TRBJ2-7|TRBD1|NA|TRBV7-3
CASSLRGGDNYEQYF
TGTGCCAGCAGCTTAAGAGGGGGCGATAACTACGAGCAGTACTTC